The clone carrying this T cell receptor beta chain was detected ten times or more. Its target is not known. A single record per CDR3 protein comes from TCRdb applying MiXCR to the 5' RACE reads. The sample records roughly 630,000 distinct CDR3 sequences, roughly 6.6% being singletons. This specimen belongs to a study of identical twins. Only healthy Caucasians were enrolled as donors. The CDR3 is 14 residues long. Germline CDR1 is SEHNR and CDR2 is FQNEAQ (reference sequence). V was clipped by 6 bases and J by 7 bases; unmatched bases: 9. Study-level results: Twins showed weaker excess sharing in their beta out-of-frame sequences. The abundant beta clonotypes from cord blood had fewer insertions, and memory repertoires had none of this.

The same specimen was also included in a second study, on yellow fever vaccine responses in identical twins. That report notes: Vaccine-induced T cell responses in twins were reportedly observed to appear partly convergent, partly personalized.

The source is a woman aged 18-30 years in good health. The chain is built from TRBV7-9 and TRBJ2-1, with 7 nucleotides matching TRBD2. The sample comprised PBMCs. This CDR3 reads CASSYGGRGNEQFF. In DNA, the CDR3 is TGTGCCAGCAGTTATGGCGGGAGAGGGAATGAGCAGTTCTTC.